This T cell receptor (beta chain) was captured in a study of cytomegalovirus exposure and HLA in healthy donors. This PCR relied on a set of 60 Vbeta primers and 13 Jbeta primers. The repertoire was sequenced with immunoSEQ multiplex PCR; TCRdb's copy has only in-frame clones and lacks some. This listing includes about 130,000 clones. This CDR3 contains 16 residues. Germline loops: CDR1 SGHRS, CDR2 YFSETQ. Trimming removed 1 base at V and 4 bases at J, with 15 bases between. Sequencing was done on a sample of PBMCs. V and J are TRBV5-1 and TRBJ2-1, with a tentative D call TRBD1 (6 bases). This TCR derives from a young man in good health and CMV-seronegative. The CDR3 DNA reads TGCGCCAGCAGCTTGAGAGACCGGGACATTTACAATGAGCAGTTCTTC. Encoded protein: CASSLRDRDIYNEQFF.